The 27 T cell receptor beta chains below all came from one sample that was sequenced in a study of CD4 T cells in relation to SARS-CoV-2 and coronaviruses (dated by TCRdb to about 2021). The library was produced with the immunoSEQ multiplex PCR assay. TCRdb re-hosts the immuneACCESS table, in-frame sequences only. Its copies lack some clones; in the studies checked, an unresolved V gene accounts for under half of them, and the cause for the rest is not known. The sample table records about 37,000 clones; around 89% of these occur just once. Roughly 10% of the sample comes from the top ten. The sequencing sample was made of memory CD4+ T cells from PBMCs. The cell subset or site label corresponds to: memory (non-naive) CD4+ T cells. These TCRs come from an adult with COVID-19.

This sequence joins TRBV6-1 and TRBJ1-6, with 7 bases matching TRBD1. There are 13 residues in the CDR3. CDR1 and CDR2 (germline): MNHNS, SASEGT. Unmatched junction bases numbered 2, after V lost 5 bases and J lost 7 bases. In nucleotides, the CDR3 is TGTGCCAGCAGTCCACAGGGGAATTCACCCCTCCACTTT. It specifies CASSPQGNSPLHF.

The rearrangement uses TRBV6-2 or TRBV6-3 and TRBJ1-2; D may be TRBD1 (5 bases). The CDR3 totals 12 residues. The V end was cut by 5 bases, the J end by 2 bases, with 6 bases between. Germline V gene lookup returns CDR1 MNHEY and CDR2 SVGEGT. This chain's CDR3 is CASSQGNYGYTF. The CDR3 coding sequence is TGTGCCAGCAGTCAGGGAAACTATGGCTACACCTTC.

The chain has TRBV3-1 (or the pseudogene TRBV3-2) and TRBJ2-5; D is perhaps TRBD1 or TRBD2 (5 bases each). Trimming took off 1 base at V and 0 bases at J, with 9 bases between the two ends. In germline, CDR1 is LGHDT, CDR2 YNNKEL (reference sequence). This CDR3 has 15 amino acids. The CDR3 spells CASSQGDAYQETQYF. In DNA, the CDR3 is TGTGCCAGCAGCCAAGGGGACGCGTACCAAGAGACCCAGTACTTC.

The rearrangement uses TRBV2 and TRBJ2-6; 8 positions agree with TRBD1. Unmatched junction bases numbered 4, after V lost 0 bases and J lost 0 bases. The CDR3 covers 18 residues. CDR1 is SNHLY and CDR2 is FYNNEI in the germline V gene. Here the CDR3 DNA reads TGTGCCAGCAGTGAAGCGCGTGGACAGGGCTCTGGGGCCAACGTCCTGACTTTC. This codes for CASSEARGQGSGANVLTF.

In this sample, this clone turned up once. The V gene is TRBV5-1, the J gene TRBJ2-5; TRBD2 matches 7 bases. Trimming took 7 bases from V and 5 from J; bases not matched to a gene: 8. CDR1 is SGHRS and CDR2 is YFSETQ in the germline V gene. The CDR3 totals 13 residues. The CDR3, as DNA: TGCGCCAGCTACCTGGGGGGGATGGAGACCCAGTACTTC. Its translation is CASYLGGMETQYF.

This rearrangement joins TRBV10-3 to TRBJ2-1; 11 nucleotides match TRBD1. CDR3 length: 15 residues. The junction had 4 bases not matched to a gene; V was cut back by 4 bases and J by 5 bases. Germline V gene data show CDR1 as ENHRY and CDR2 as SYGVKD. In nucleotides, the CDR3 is TGTGCCATCAGTGTACCGGGACAGGGGGACAATGAGCAGTTCTTC. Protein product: CAISVPGQGDNEQFF.

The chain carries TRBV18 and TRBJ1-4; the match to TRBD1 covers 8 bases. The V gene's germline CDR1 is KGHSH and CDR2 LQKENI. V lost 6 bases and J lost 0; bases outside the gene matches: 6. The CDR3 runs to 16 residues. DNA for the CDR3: TGTGCCAGCTCGATCGGGACAGGTGCAACTAATGAAAAACTGTTTTTT. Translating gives CASSIGTGATNEKLFF.

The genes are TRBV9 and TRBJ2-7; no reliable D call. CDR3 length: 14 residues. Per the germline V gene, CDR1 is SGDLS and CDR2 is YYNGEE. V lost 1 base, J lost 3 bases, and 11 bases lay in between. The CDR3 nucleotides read TGTGCCAGCAGCGTATCAGGCCAGAACTACGAGCAGTACTTC. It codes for CASSVSGQNYEQYF.

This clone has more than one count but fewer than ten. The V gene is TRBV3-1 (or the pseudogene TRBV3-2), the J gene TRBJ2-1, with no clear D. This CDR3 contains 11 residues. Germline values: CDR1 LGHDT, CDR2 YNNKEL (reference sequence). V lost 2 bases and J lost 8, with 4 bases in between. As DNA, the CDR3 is TGTGCCAGCAGCCAACGGTATGAGCAGTTCTTC. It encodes CASSQRYEQFF.

This CDR3 is CASSRDEATDTQYF. CDR3 DNA sequence: TGTGCCAGTAGCCGGGACGAAGCTACAGATACGCAGTATTTT. This sequence joins TRBV19 and TRBJ2-3; D possibly uses TRBD1 or TRBD2 (5 bases each). This CDR3 is 14 amino acids long. Trimming cost V 6 bases and J 3 bases, with 13 bases left between them. Germline V gene sequence: CDR1 LNHDA, CDR2 SQIVND (reference sequence).

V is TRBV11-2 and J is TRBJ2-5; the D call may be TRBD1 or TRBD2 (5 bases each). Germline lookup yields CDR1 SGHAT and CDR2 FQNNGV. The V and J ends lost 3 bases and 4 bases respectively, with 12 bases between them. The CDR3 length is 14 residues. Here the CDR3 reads CASSFRGQGETQYF. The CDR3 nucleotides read TGTGCCAGCAGCTTCAGAGGGCAGGGAGAGACCCAGTACTTC.

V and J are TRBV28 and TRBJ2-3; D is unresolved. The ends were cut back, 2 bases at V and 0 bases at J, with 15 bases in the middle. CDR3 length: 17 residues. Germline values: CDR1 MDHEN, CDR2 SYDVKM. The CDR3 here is CASSLRAGSRSTDTQYF. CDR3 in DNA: TGTGCCAGCAGTTTAAGGGCAGGATCAAGGAGCACAGATACGCAGTATTTT.

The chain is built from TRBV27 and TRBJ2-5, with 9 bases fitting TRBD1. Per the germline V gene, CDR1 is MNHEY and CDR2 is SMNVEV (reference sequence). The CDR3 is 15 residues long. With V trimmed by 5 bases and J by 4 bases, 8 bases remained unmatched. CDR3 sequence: CASSLDRGYGETQYF. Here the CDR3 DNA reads TGTGCCAGCAGTCTGGACAGGGGATATGGAGAGACCCAGTACTTC.

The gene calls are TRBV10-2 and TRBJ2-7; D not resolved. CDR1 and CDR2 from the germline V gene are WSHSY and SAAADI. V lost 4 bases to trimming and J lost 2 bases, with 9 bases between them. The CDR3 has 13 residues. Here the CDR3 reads CASSVGTAYEQYF. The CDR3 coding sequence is TGCGCCAGCAGTGTAGGCACCGCCTACGAGCAGTACTTC.

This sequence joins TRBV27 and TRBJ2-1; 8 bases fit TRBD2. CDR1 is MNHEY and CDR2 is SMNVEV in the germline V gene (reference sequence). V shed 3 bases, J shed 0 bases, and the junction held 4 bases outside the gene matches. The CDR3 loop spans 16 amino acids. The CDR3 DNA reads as TGTGCCAGCAGTTTCTTGGCGGGGGGCTCCTACAATGAGCAGTTCTTC. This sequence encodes CASSFLAGGSYNEQFF.

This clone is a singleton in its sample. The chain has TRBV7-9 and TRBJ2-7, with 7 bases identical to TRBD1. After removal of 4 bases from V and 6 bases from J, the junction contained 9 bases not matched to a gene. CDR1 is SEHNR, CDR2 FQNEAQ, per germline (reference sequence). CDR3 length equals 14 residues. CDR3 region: CASSSGTEKLEQYF. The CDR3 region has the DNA TGTGCCAGCAGCTCCGGGACAGAGAAGCTCGAGCAGTACTTC.

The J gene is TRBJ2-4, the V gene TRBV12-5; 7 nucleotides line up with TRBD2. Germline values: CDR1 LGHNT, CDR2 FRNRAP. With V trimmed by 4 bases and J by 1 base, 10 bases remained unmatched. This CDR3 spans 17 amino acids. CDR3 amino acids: CASGSPTSDVAKNIQYF. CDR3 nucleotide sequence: TGTGCTAGTGGTTCCCCTACTAGCGATGTGGCCAAAAACATTCAGTACTTC.

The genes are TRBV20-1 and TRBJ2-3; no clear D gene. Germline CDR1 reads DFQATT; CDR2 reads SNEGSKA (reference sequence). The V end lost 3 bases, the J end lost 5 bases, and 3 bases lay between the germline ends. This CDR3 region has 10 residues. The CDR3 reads CSARGDTQYF. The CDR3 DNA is TGCAGTGCTAGGGGAGATACGCAGTATTTT.

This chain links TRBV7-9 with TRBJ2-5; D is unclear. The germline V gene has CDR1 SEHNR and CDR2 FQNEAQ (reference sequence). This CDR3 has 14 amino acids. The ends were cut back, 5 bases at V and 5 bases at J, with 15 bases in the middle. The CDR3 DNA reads TGTGCCAGCAGCGTACAAACAAAAGGGGAGACCCAGTACTTC. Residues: CASSVQTKGETQYF.

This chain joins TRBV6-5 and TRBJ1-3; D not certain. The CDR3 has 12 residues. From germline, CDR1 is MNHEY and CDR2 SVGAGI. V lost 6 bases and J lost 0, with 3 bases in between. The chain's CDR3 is CASRGSGNTIYF. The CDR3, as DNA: TGTGCCAGCAGGGGCTCTGGAAACACCATATATTTT.

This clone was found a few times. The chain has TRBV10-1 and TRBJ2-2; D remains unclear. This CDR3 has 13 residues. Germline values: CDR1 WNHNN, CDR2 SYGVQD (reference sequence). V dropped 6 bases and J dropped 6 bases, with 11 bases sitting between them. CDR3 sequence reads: CASREVGSGELFF. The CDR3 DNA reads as TGCGCCAGCAGGGAAGTGGGGTCCGGGGAGCTGTTTTTT.

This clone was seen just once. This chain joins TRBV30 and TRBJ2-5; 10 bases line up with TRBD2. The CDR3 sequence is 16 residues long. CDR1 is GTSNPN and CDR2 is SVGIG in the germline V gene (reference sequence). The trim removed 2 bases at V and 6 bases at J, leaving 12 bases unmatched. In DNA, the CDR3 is TGTGCCTGGAGTACGCCGAGAGCGGGGGGGCGACAGACCCAGTACTTC. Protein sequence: CAWSTPRAGGRQTQYF.

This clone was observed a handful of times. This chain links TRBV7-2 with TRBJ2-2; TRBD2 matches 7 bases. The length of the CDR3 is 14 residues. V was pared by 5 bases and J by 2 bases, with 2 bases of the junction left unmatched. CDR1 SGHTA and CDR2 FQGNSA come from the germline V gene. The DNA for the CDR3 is TGTGCCAGCAGCACTAGCGCCAACACCGGGGAGCTGTTTTTT. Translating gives CASSTSANTGELFF.

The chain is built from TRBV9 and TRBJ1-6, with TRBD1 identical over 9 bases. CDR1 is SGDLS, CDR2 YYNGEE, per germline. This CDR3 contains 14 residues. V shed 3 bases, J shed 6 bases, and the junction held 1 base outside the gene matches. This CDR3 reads CASSATGGNSPLHF. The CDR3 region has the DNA TGTGCCAGCAGCGCGACAGGGGGTAATTCACCCCTCCACTTT.

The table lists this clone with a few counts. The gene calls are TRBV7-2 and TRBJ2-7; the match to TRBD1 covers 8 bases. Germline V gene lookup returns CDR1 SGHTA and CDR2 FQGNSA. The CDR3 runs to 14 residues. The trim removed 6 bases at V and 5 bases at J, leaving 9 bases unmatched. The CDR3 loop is CASRLTGGGDEQYF. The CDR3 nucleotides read TGTGCCAGCAGGTTAACAGGGGGAGGCGACGAGCAGTACTTC.

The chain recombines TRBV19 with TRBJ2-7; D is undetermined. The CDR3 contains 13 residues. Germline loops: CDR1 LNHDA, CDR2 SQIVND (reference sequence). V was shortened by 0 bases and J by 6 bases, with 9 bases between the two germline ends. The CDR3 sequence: CASSIERQGEQYF. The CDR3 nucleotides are TGTGCCAGTAGTATAGAACGACAAGGCGAGCAGTACTTC.

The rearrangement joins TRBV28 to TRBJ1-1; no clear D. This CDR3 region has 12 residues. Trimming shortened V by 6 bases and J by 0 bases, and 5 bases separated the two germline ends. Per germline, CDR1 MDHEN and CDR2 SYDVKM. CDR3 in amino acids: CASRAVNTEAFF. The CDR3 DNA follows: TGTGCCAGCAGAGCAGTGAACACTGAAGCTTTCTTT.